Listed here are 10 T cell receptor beta chains from one sample, sequenced in a study of identical twins. TCRdb processed the 5' RACE reads anew with MiXCR; each CDR3 protein has one entry. The sample carries 450,000 or so distinct CDR3 sequences, more than 13% recorded once. The same data also went into a second study, on yellow fever vaccine responses in identical twins.

The specimen sequenced was CD4+ T cells sorted from blood. These receptor sequences come from a young woman in good health.

This clonotype was seen a few times. The chain carries TRBV6-1 and TRBJ2-7; 8 bases map to TRBD1. Germline lookup yields CDR1 MNHNS and CDR2 SASEGT. V was pared by 9 bases and J by 7 bases, with 14 bases of the junction left unmatched. The CDR3 spans 14 residues. The CDR3 nucleotides are TGTGCCAGTTCGCTTACAGGGGGGAGTAAAGAGCAGTACTTC. Translated, it gives CASSLTGGSKEQYF.

The V gene is TRBV20-1, the J gene TRBJ2-3; 7 bases align to TRBD2. Germline V gene lookup returns CDR1 DFQATT and CDR2 SNEGSKA (reference sequence). V gave up 3 bases and J gave up 4 bases; unmatched junction bases: 10. The CDR3 sequence is 15 residues long. CDR3 loop: CSARAGEGRADTQYF. The DNA for the CDR3 is TGCAGTGCTAGGGCGGGGGAGGGCCGTGCAGATACGCAGTATTTT.

This clonotype was observed a few times. Here the CDR3 DNA reads TGCAGTGCTAGAGATTTCGCAGGGTACAATGAGCAGTTCTTC. Its translation is CSARDFAGYNEQFF. The J gene is TRBJ2-1, the V gene TRBV20-1, with D perhaps TRBD1 (5 bases). The CDR3 length is 14 residues. CDR1 and CDR2 (germline): DFQATT, SNEGSKA (reference sequence). Trimming took 0 bases from V and 4 from J, leaving 10 bases between them.

There are a few counts of this clonotype. The gene calls are TRBV20-1 and TRBJ2-5; D is possibly TRBD2 (6 bases). The germline V gene encodes CDR1 DFQATT and CDR2 SNEGSKA (reference sequence). The CDR3 has 22 residues. V was cut by 2 bases and J by 4 bases, with 38 bases left in between. The CDR3 bases are TGCAGTGCTAGAATCCCGAGAAAAACGAACCGGGACGAGGAGGAGGGAAGAGAGACCCAGTACTTC. Translated: CSARIPRKTNRDEEEGRETQYF.

J is TRBJ2-3 and V is TRBV27, with unresolved D. CDR1 is MNHEY, CDR2 SMNVEV, per germline (reference sequence). Trimming removed 3 bases at V and 1 base at J, with 8 bases between. The CDR3 totals 14 residues. CDR3 sequence reads: CASSFWAGTDTQYF. For the CDR3, the DNA is TGTGCCAGCAGTTTTTGGGCAGGCACAGATACGCAGTATTTT.

Written as DNA, the CDR3 is TGCGCCAGCAGACAGGGTTGGGGCCAAGAGACCCAGTACTTC. It translates to CASRQGWGQETQYF. The chain employs TRBV5-1 and TRBJ2-5, with D possibly matching TRBD1 (6 bases). The CDR3 length is 14 residues. V lost 5 bases to trimming and J lost 1 base, with 12 bases between them. Germline CDR1 reads SGHRS; CDR2 reads YFSETQ.

CDR3 nucleotide sequence: TGCAGTGGACAACGGGGGCTACAAGAGACCCAGTACTTC. Translated: CSGQRGLQETQYF. This chain connects TRBV20-1 to TRBJ2-5; D assignment may be TRBD1 or TRBD2 (6 bases each). The CDR3 sequence is 13 residues long. V was clipped by 7 bases and J by 2 bases, with 14 bases between them. Germline CDR1 and CDR2: DFQATT and SNEGSKA (reference sequence).

The CDR3 loop is CASSEQGPFEQYF. The DNA of the CDR3 is TGTGCCAGCAGTGAGCAGGGTCCCTTCGAGCAGTACTTC. V usage is TRBV2 and J usage is TRBJ2-7, with a possible D match to TRBD1 (5 bases). V lost 3 bases to trimming and J lost 6 bases, with 12 bases between them. Germline V gene data show CDR1 as SNHLY and CDR2 as FYNNEI. The CDR3 contains 13 residues.

The CDR3 sequence is CATSPRGLGTDTQYF. DNA for the CDR3: TGTGCCACCAGCCCTCGGGGGCTGGGCACAGATACGCAGTATTTT. The genes are TRBV15 and TRBJ2-3; D is perhaps TRBD1 or TRBD2 (6 bases each). The germline gives CDR1 LNHNV, CDR2 YYDKDF (reference sequence). Trimming left V 5 bases short and J 1 base short, with 13 bases between. The length of the CDR3 is 15 residues.

This clonotype was seen more than once but under ten times. V usage is TRBV7-2 and J usage is TRBJ1-5; no definite D call. V was cut by 0 bases and J by 4 bases, with 7 bases left in between. The length of the CDR3 is 14 residues. Germline loops: CDR1 SGHTA, CDR2 FQGNSA. The DNA for the CDR3 is TGTGCCAGCAGCTTAGCGCGGCAGAATCAGCCCCAGCATTTT. It specifies CASSLARQNQPQHF.